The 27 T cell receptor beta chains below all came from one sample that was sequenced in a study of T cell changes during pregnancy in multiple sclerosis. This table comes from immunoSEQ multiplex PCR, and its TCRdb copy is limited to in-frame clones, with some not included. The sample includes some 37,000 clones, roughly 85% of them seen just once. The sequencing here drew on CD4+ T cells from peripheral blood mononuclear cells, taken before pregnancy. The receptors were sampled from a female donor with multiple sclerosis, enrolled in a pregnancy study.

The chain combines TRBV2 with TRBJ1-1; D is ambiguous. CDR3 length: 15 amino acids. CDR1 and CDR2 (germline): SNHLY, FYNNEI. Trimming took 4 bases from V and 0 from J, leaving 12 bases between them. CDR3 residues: CASSVMRAMNTEAFF. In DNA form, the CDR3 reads TGTGCCAGCAGTGTCATGAGGGCTATGAACACTGAAGCTTTCTTT.

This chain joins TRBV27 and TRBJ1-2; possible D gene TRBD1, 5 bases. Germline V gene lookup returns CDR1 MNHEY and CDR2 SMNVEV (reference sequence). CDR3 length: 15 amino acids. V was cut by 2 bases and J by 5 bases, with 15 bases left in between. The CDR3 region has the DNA TGTGCCAGCAGTTTACGGTCGGGTCAGGGTTATGGCTACACCTTC. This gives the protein CASSLRSGQGYGYTF.

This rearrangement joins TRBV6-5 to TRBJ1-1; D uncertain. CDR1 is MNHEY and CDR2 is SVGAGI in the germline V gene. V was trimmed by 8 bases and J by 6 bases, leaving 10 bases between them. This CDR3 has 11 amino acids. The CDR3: CASRTGAEAFF. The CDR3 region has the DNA TGTGCCAGCCGAACGGGAGCTGAAGCTTTCTTT.

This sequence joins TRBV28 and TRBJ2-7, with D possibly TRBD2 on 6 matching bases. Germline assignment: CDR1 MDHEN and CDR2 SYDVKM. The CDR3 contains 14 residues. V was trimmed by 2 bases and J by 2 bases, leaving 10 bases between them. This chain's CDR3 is CASSLEGRTYEQYF. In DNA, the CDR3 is TGTGCCAGCAGTTTAGAGGGGAGGACCTACGAGCAGTACTTC.

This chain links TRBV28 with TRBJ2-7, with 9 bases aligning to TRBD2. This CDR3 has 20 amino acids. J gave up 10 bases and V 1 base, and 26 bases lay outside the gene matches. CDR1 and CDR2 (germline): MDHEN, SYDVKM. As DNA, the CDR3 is TGTGCCAGCAGTTTATACGGGAGCGGTTGGGCGGGAGGGCCCAGGGAAGGTCAGTACTTC. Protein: CASSLYGSGWAGGPREGQYF. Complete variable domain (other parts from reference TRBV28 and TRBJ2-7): DVKVTQSSRYLVKRTGEKVFLECVQDMDHENMFWYRQDPGLGLRLIYFSYDVKMKEKGDIPEGYSVSREKKERFSLILESASTNQTSMYLCASSLYGSGWAGGPREGQYFGPGTRLTVT.

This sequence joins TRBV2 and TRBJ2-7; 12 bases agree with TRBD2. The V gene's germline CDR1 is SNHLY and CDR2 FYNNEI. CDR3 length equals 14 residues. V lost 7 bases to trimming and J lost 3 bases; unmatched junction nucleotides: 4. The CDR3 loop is CASKGTSGFYEQYF. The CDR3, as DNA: TGTGCCAGCAAAGGGACTAGCGGGTTCTACGAGCAGTACTTC.

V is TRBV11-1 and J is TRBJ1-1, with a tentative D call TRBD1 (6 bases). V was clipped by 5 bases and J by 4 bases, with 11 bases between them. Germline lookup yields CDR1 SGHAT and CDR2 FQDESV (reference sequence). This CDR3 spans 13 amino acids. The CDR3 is CASSPDRTTEAFF. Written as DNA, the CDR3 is TGTGCCAGCAGCCCTGACAGGACCACTGAAGCTTTCTTT.

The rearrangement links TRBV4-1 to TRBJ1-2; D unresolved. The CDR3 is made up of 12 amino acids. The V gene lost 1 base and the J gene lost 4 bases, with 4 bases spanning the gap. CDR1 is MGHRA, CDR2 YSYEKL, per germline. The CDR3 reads CASSQVSYGYTF. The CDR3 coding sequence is TGCGCCAGCAGCCAAGTTAGCTATGGCTACACCTTC.

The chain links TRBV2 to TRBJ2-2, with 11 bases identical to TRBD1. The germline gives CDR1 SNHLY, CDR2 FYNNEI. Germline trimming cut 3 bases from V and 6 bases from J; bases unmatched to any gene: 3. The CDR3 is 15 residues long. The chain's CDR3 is CASSEQGQGAGELFF. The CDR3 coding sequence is TGTGCCAGCAGTGAGCAGGGACAGGGGGCCGGGGAGCTGTTTTTT.

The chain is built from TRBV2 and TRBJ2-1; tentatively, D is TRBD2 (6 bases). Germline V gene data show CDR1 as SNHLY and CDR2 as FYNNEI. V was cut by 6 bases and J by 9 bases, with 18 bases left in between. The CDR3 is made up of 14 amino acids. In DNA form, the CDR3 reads TGTGCCAGCAGGGGGCTAGCGTCCGGCAGTGAGCAGTTCTTC. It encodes CASRGLASGSEQFF.

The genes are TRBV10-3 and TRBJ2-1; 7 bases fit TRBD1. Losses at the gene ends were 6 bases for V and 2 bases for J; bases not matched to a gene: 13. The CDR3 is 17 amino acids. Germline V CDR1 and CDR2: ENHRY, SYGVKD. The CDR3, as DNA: TGTGCCATCAGGGGACAGTCCCCATCCCCCCCCTACAATGAGCAGTTCTTC. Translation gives CAIRGQSPSPPYNEQFF.

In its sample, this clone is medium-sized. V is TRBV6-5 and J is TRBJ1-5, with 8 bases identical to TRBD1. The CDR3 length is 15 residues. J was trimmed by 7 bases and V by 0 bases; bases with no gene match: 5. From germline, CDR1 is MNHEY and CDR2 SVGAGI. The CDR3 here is CASSYSGTGKQPQHF. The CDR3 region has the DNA TGTGCCAGCAGTTACTCCGGGACAGGTAAACAGCCCCAGCATTTT.

The CDR3 loop is CASSLAGVEIAFF. CDR3 DNA: TGTGCCAGCAGCTTAGCGGGAGTAGAAATAGCTTTCTTT. J is TRBJ1-1 and V is TRBV11-2, with unresolved D. This CDR3 is built from 13 residues. Looked up from germline, CDR1 is SGHAT and CDR2 is FQNNGV. Trimming took off 1 base at V and 10 bases at J, with 13 bases between the two ends. Full variable domain (outside the CDR3, taken from reference TRBV11-2 and TRBJ1-1): EAGVAQSPRYKIIEKRQSVAFWCNPISGHATLYWYQQILGQGPKLLIQFQNNGVVDDSQLPKDRFSAERLKGVDSTLKIQPAKLEDSAVYLCASSLAGVEIAFFGQGTRLTVV.

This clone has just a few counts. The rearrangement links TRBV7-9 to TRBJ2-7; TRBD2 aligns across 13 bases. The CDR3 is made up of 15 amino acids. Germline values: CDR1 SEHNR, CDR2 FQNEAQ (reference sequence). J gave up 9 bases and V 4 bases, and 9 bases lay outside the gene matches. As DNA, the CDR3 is TGTGCCAGCAGCTCCCACGGGACTAGCGGGATATGGCAGTACTTC. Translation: CASSSHGTSGIWQYF.

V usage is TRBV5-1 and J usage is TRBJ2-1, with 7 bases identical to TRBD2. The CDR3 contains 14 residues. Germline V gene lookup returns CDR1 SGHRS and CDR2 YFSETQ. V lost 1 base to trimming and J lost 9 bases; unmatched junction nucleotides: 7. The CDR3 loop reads CASSLTAGVIEQFF. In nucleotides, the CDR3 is TGCGCCAGCAGCTTGACGGCGGGAGTCATTGAGCAGTTCTTC.

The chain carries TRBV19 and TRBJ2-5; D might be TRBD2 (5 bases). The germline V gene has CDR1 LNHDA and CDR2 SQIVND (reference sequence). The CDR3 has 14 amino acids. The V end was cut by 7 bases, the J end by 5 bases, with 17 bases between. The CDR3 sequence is CASNRGSGEETQYF. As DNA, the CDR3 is TGTGCCAGTAACCGAGGGTCCGGGGAGGAGACCCAGTACTTC.

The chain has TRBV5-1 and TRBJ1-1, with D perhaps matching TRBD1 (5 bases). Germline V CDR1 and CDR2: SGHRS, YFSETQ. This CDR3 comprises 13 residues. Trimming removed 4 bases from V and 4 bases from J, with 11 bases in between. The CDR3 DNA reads TGCGCCAGCAGCGTCTTCGGGGGCACTGAAGCTTTCTTT. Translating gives CASSVFGGTEAFF.

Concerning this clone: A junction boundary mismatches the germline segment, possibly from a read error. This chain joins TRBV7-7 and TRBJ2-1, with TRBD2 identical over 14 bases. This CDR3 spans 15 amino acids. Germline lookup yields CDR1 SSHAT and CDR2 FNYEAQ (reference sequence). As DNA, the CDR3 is TGTGCTAGCAGCCCTGGACTAGCGGGAGGCAATGAGCAGTTCTTC. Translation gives CASSPGLAGGNEQFF. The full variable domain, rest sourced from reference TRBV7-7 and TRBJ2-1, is GAGVSQSPRYKVTKRGQDVTLRCDPISSHATLYWYQQALGQGPEFLTYFNYEAQPDKSGLPSDRFSAERPEGSISTLTIQRTEQRDSAMYRCASSPGLAGGNEQFFGPGTRLTVL.

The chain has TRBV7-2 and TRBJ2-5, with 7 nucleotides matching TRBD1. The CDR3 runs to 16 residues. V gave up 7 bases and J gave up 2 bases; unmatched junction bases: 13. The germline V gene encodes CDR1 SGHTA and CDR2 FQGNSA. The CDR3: CASNLFGTARQETQYF. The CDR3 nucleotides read TGTGCCAGCAATCTATTCGGGACAGCGAGACAAGAGACCCAGTACTTC.

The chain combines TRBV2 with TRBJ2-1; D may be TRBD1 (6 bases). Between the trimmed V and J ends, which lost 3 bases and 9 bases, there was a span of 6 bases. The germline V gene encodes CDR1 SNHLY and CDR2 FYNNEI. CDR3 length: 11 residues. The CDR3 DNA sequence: TGTGCCAGCAGTGAGGGGGCTGAGCAGTTCTTC. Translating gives CASSEGAEQFF.

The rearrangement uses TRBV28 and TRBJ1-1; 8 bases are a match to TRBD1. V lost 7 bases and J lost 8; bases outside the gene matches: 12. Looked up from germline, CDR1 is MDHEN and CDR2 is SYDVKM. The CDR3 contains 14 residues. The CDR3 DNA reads TGTGCCAGCACTCTACCTCGGACAGGGACGGAAGCTTTCTTT. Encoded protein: CASTLPRTGTEAFF.

CDR3 sequence reads: CASSRGRRMSSYEQYF. The CDR3 DNA reads as TGTGCCAGCAGCAGGGGCAGGCGTATGAGCTCCTACGAGCAGTACTTC. V usage is TRBV28 and J usage is TRBJ2-7, with D possibly being TRBD1 (6 bases). Germline V gene sequence: CDR1 MDHEN, CDR2 SYDVKM. V lost 6 bases, J lost 0 bases, and 18 bases lay in between. This CDR3 is 16 amino acids long.

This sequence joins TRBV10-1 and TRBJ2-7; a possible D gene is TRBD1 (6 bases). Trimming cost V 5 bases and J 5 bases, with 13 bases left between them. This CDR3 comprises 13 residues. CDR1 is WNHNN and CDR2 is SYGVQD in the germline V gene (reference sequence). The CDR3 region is CASSLRDNDEQYF. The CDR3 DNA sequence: TGCGCCAGCAGTCTCCGGGACAACGACGAGCAGTACTTC.

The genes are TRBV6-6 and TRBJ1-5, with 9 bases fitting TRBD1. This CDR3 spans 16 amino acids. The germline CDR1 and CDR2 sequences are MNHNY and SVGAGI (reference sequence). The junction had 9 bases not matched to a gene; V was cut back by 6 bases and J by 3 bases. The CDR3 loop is CASRNQGQGNNQPQHF. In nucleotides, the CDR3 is TGTGCCAGCAGGAACCAGGGACAGGGAAACAATCAGCCCCAGCATTTT.

This CDR3 reads CASRQALNSGNTIYF. In nucleotides, the CDR3 is TGTGCCTCCCGACAGGCGCTAAACTCTGGAAACACCATATATTTT. The chain carries TRBV30 and TRBJ1-3, with D tentatively TRBD1 (6 bases). The CDR3 has 15 residues. Germline V lookup: CDR1 GTSNPN, CDR2 SVGIG (reference sequence). The V gene lost 7 bases and the J gene lost 0 bases, with 16 bases spanning the gap.

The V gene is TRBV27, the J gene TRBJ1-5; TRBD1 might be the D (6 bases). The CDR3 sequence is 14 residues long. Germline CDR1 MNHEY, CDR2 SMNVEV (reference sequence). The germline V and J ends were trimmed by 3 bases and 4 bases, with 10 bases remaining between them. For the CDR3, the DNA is TGTGCCAGCAGTTTTAATACAGGGAATCAGCCCCAGCATTTT. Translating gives CASSFNTGNQPQHF.

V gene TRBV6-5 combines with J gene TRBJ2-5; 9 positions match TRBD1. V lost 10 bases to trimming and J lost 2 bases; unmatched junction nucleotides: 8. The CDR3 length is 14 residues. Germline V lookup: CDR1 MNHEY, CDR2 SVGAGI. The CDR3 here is CAIRPGQGQETQYF. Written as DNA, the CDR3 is TGTGCCATCCGCCCCGGACAGGGGCAAGAGACCCAGTACTTC.